This TCR beta chain was captured in a study of T cells in Graves' hyperthyroidism and ophthalmopathy. Study-level points and caveats: With a median lead of 6.5 months before onset, the model predicted ophthalmopathy. In blood, most of the thyroid clonotypes expanded above 0.001 were also present.

The germline V gene encodes CDR1 SGHTA and CDR2 FQGNSA. V lost 5 bases to trimming and J lost 2 bases, with 19 bases between them. There are 16 residues in the CDR3. Comment on this clonotype: Its antigen is undetermined.

Amplified TCR beta CDR3 regions came from RNA transcripts. TCR CDR3 underwent first-round RT-PCR with the HTBI primer set. TCRdb called the multiplex PCR reads again in MiXCR, with one record for every CDR3 protein. The sample lists roughly 570,000 distinct CDR3 sequences, under 60% occurring once. Exclusion of patients followed from uncontrolled infection, other autoimmune disease, pregnancy or lactation. Diagnoses rested on clinical symptoms, serum thyroxine and TRAb, thyroid ultrasound and orbital computed tomography. The rearrangement uses TRBV7-2 and TRBJ2-7; D might be TRBD1 or TRBD2, each matching 5 bases. The sequenced material came from peripheral blood or thyroid tissue (not recorded which). The receptor was isolated from an adult woman with Graves' disease, either hyperthyroidism or ophthalmopathy (not recorded which). This chain's CDR3 is CASSAGPGTAAYEQYF. For the CDR3, the DNA is TGTGCCAGCAGCGCAGGCCCCGGGACGGCTGCCTACGAGCAGTACTTC.